This T cell receptor (beta chain) is from a study of cytomegalovirus exposure and HLA in healthy donors (dated by TCRdb to the late 2010s). About the full investigation: An earlier analysis of about 530 of the donors reported 276 Gb of sequence data and 95 million to 130 million unique TCR beta sequences obtained from about 200 million T cells. Donor age, sex, ethnicity and CMV serostatus were compiled alongside the repertoire data. An earlier analysis of approximately 630 of the donors applied high-throughput TCR beta sequencing to assess whether each TCR beta V gene segment acted as functional or pseudogenic. A few DR-DQ haplotypes were treated as single units for association and clustering because of strong linkage in the cohort. Of the approximately 370 genotyped donors, roughly 80% were placed in the genetic ancestry cluster associated with self-reported Caucasian donors. In a later genetic analysis, genome-wide SNP genotypes for about three fifths of the roughly 670 donors were used, and that subset was treated as a discovery cohort. In the later analysis, no new phenotypic data were used to find candidate immune exposures; instead, reliance was placed on TCR beta sequences and their occurrence across donors. To predict cytomegalovirus infection status, the study combined high-throughput TCR immunosequencing, statistical association of individual TCRs with disease status, and machine learning. Typing coverage varied by locus: about 620-630 donors for A, B, C, DRB1 and DQB1; more than 500 for DQA1; more than 600 for DPA1; around 490 for DPB1. Around 320 gigabases of sequencing data and 80 million or so unique TCR sequences were included in an early release covering around 650 HLA-typed donors. All discovery cohort repertoires had been generated using a single sequencing platform. Class I and class II HLA loci were covered by the typing at four-digit resolution. On average, around 230,000 unique TCR beta nucleotide sequences were sequenced per donor among some 430 genotyped donors of the cohort, with roughly 18% of those sequences being non-productive. The study was designed to test whether signatures of past pathogen exposure could be identified by cataloging public T cell receptors. A later analysis re-examined previously published TCR beta repertoires from just over 650 donors and added high-resolution HLA genotyping to investigate patterns of TCR occurrence. The T cell repertoires of 700 or so subjects were profiled by immunosequencing and related to cytomegalovirus serostatus. Along with the roughly 610-subject first cohort, a separate validation cohort of around 110 different subjects was used. The full study reports these points: Correlated functional status among segregating V segments might reflect linkage disequilibrium, but an unknown experimental factor could not be ruled out. When HLA alleles, especially DR and DQ, strongly co-occurred, TCR associations were difficult to assign to individual alleles. A later analysis found that most CMV-associated TCR beta chains appeared HLA-restricted, with HLA associations seemingly driven largely by CMV exposure. HLA typing was unavailable for some donors at each locus, so association tests used only the typed subset. The 87-base-pair reads could not distinguish some IMGT-functional V segments, including TRBV6-2 and TRBV6-3, so those segments were excluded. Several of the top co-occurrence clusters appeared to be linked to parvovirus B19, influenza, CMV and Epstein-Barr virus, according to a later analysis. According to the authors, the approach could potentially be generalized to other disease states and immunological phenotypes. CMV serostatus was the only immune exposure information available for the cohort. Only TCR beta chains were sequenced in this cohort, and the absence of alpha or paired-chain data limited detectable features. A total of 150 or so TCR beta chains were listed by the study as associated with cytomegalovirus. Seventeen rarely observed V segments, including chromosome 9 orphons, were excluded from the earlier analysis of several hundred of the donors because counts were too low. The classifier was reported to diagnose cytomegalovirus status with high specificity and sensitivity in both the original and validation cohorts. In a later genetic analysis, fewer N-insertions in productive TCRs were reported among donors in an Asian-associated ancestry cluster than the approximately 630-donor mean. A few of the identified cytomegalovirus-associated TCR beta chains were confirmed in vitro to be specific for cytomegalovirus antigens. The sequencing pipeline was judged likely to have produced a cluster of highly shared sequence variants as a technical artifact. An association between a missense DCLRE1C variant and V-gene and J-gene trimming of TCR beta chains was found in a later genetic analysis and replicated in an independent cohort. While some public TCRs were present in many individuals, most TCR sequences turned up only very rarely across donors. A further reported finding was that TCR beta sequences accurately predicted the HLA-A and HLA-B alleles for most subjects in the first cohort. In a later analysis, the rate of TCR association differed among HLA loci, with DRB1 alleles having the most associated TCRs and HLA-C alleles having the fewest. Broadly in line with IMGT annotations, most TCR beta V segments showed up in productive rearrangements about 87% or about 30% of the time in an earlier analysis of 450 to 600 of the donors. The presence/absence analyses assumed that sequencing depth was roughly uniform across donors, and that assumption may not be true. A later analysis found that HLA-associated TCR beta chains were more clonally expanded and had lower generation probabilities than equally common non-associated chains. In a later analysis, around 15,000 TCR beta sequences were associated with specific HLA alleles at a false discovery rate of 0.05.

The CDR3 numbers 13 residues from cysteine through phenylalanine. Only the CDR3 DNA is retained, 39 bases long and in frame from the first base. Reading the germline V gene gives CDR1 WSHSY and CDR2 SAAADI. Trimming removed 6 bases from V and 6 bases from J; the gene matches leave 8 bases unexplained. Comments on this clone: Its antigen is unknown. Per-nucleotide qualities are absent, and no much larger clonotype sits a single base away.

Library preparation used the immunoSEQ multiplex PCR assay. For the multiplex PCR, a mixture combining 60 forward primers for TCR Vbeta segments and 13 reverse primers for TCR Jbeta segments was used. The CDR3 region of rearranged TCR beta genes was amplified from genomic DNA by a multiplex PCR assay. Amplified TCR beta libraries were sequenced as 87-base-pair reads on the Illumina HiSeq System. Under the source paper's analysis protocol: In a later analysis, roughly 80 million unique TCR beta chains were counted across the approximately 670 repertoires, and roughly 10 million of these chains were shared by at least two donors. Raw reads were error-corrected and collapsed into unique sequences with a nearest-neighbor algorithm that merged closely related sequences to remove PCR and sequencing errors. To assign V, D and J gene segments, CDR3 sequences were aligned to IMGT reference sequences. For a sequence to be retained, a match of at least six nucleotides to both a V gene segment and a J gene segment was required. Rearrangements were classified as productive when the CDR3 lacked stop codons and remained in frame with V and J, and all other rearrangements were classified as non-productive. CDR3 was defined by IMGT convention, running from the second conserved V-encoded cysteine to the conserved J-encoded phenylalanine. In an earlier analysis of more than 550 of the donors, sequences lacking an unambiguous match to a single V gene segment were excluded. An earlier analysis of around 600 of the donors classified V segments as functional when productive rearrangements were above 56.7% and as segregating when the standard deviation between donors was above 5%. A statistical classification framework was built for diagnosing cytomegalovirus status from the catalog of TCR beta chain sequences. V and J gene assignment, in a later analysis, came from comparing TCR nucleotide sequences with IMGT/GENE-DB human TR gene sequences. The TCRdist pipeline was used in a later analysis to assign CDR3 sequences and most-parsimonious VDJ recombination scenarios. In a later analysis, each TCR beta chain was defined by its CDR3 amino acid sequence together with its V-gene family, and reads without a unique V-gene family were excluded. In a later analysis, 550 to 650 highly shared, low-generation-probability nucleotide sequences were removed to address suspected cross-contamination and a sequencing artifact. In a later analysis, a clonal expansion index for each public chain was calculated from normalized within-repertoire ranks of inferred template counts. Generation probabilities in a later analysis came from a VDJ recombination model fitted to out-of-frame rearrangements, and those results were checked against IGoR. In a later analysis, hypergeometric tests were used to score TCR-TCR, TCR-HLA and TCR-CMV co-occurrence, with a repertoire-size bias correction applied to TCR pairs. A later analysis estimated false discovery rates by permuting HLA or CMV assignments 20 times. A later analysis grouped co-occurring TCRs with DBSCAN, adding TCRdist sequence similarity when clustering within HLA-allele-positive subsets. Repertoires with fewer than 30,000 or more than 120,000 public chains, plus five repertoires with anomalous nucleotide sharing, were excluded from co-occurrence clustering. TCRdb obtained this table from immuneACCESS and retained in-frame rearrangements with V and J assigned. These tables miss some clones; where compared with another copy, unresolved V genes account for less than half of the shortfall, and the remainder is unexplained. V, J and clone size were drawn from that table, and D and trimming were deduced from the DNA. This sample lists 200,000 to 250,000 clones; around 81% were detected once. The top ten clonotypes cover about 7.5% of the sample.

The cohort comprised several hundred healthy bone marrow donors. All cohort members were sampled while nominally healthy, although unrecorded immune exposures were likely present. The donor was CMV seropositive and was included in the group of approximately 310 seropositive cohort members. Every donor gave a peripheral blood sample, and the peripheral blood mononuclear cells from that sample were used for TCR beta sequencing. Genomic DNA extraction from the blood cell samples was performed with the Qiagen DNeasy Blood Extraction Kit. Input material: PBMCs. The V and J segments used are TRBV10-2 and TRBJ2-7; 7 bases in the middle match TRBD2. This clonotype was sampled from an older woman in good health and CMV-seropositive. The DNA is as follows: TGCGCCAGCAGCTCCCAGGCGGGAGTCGAGCAGTACTTC. The encoded protein is CASSSQAGVEQYF.